This paragraph covers one T cell receptor (beta chain) sequence. Its matching antigen is unknown. CDR1 and CDR2 from the germline V gene are PRHDT and FYEKMQ (reference sequence). CDR3 size: 13 residues. Trimming left V 0 bases short and J 3 bases short, with 6 bases between. This sample is part of a study of cytomegalovirus exposure and HLA in healthy donors. Study-level findings and limits: TCR beta chains numbering 164 were designated cytomegalovirus-associated. Later analysis associated a missense DCLRE1C variant with TCR beta V- and J-gene trimming. In an earlier analysis, productive rearrangement rates for most beta V segments clustered near 87% or 30%. An analysis was carried out at a later point. It showed that HLA-associated TCR beta chains were more clonally expanded than equally common non-associated chains.

PCR involved 60 Vbeta and 13 Jbeta primers. TCRdb's copy holds only in-frame clones and misses some; the assay was immunoSEQ multiplex PCR. The sample records some 120,000 clones, about three quarters being singletons. Sequences were obtained from PBMCs. The rearrangement uses TRBV13 and TRBJ2-7, with unresolved D. The sequence came from a human donor in good health. Here the CDR3 reads CASSLGPDYEQYF. The CDR3 region has the DNA TGTGCCAGCAGCTTAGGGCCAGACTACGAGCAGTACTTC.